The rows below give T cell receptor beta chains drawn from one sample of a study of T cell repertoires in ileal Crohn's disease. Using immunoSEQ multiplex PCR, the repertoire was profiled, and TCRdb retains in-frame clones only, with some absent. The sample holds 13,000 or so clones, approximately 78% seen once. Sequences were obtained from ileal tissue. These receptors came from an adult with Crohn's disease. Each CDR3 is given with its conserved first and last residue. A D gene is named only where the DNA matches it firmly. Not all rows give a size; the values are once, few, many and, for expanded clones, a class.

j_call: TRBJ1-1
clone_size: .
d_call: .
v_call: TRBV4-1
cdr3_nt: TGCGCCAGCAGCCGGGGGGGCTCCTCAATGAACACTGAAGCTTTCTTT
cdr3_aa: CASSRGGSSMNTEAFF

j_call: TRBJ1-5
clone_size: .
d_call: TRBD1
v_call: TRBV28
cdr3_nt: TGTGCCAGCCAGGGGGATCAGCCCCAGCATTTT
cdr3_aa: CASQGDQPQHF

j_call: TRBJ2-7
clone_size: .
d_call: .
v_call: TRBV7-8
cdr3_nt: TGTGCCAGCAGCTTAGGTTCCGGTCCCTACGAGCAGTACTTC
cdr3_aa: CASSLGSGPYEQYF

j_call: TRBJ2-2
clone_size: .
d_call: .
v_call: TRBV30
cdr3_nt: TGTGCCTGGACCCCCCGGGCCGGGGAGCTGTTTTTT
cdr3_aa: CAWTPRAGELFF

j_call: TRBJ1-5
clone_size: .
d_call: .
v_call: TRBV30
cdr3_nt: TGTGCCTGCGCCAGGGATGGACAGCCCCAGCATTTT
cdr3_aa: CACARDGQPQHF

j_call: TRBJ2-7
clone_size: .
d_call: .
v_call: TRBV14
cdr3_nt: TGTGCCAGCAGCCAAGCCTCTAGTCCGCAGCAGTACTTC
cdr3_aa: CASSQASSPQQYF

j_call: TRBJ1-5
clone_size: large
d_call: .
v_call: TRBV2
cdr3_nt: TGTGCCAGCAGCGCCACAGGGTTCAATCAGCCCCAGCATTTT
cdr3_aa: CASSATGFNQPQHF

j_call: TRBJ2-7
clone_size: .
d_call: TRBD1
v_call: TRBV7-2
cdr3_nt: TGTGCCAGCAGCTTAGTGGGGACAGCGGACTACGAGCAGTACTTC
cdr3_aa: CASSLVGTADYEQYF

j_call: TRBJ2-2
clone_size: once
d_call: .
v_call: TRBV2
cdr3_nt: TGTGCCAGCAGCCGACTGACAGGGAACACCGGGGAGCTGTTTTTT
cdr3_aa: CASSRLTGNTGELFF

j_call: TRBJ1-2
clone_size: .
d_call: TRBD1
v_call: TRBV19
cdr3_nt: TGTGCCAGTATACACAGGGGGGCGGACTATGGCTACACCTTC
cdr3_aa: CASIHRGADYGYTF

j_call: TRBJ2-6
clone_size: .
d_call: .
v_call: TRBV4-2
cdr3_nt: TGTGCCAGCAGCCAAGATCTAAGCTCTGGGGCCAACGTCCTGACTTTC
cdr3_aa: CASSQDLSSGANVLTF

j_call: TRBJ2-5
clone_size: .
d_call: TRBD1
v_call: TRBV15
cdr3_nt: TGTGCCACCAGCAGAGATATGGGACAGCCAGAGACCCAGTACTTC
cdr3_aa: CATSRDMGQPETQYF

j_call: TRBJ1-1
clone_size: few
d_call: .
v_call: TRBV5-1
cdr3_nt: TGCGCCAGCAGCTTGACAGGGTGGAACACTGAAGCTTTCTTT
cdr3_aa: CASSLTGWNTEAFF

j_call: TRBJ1-2
clone_size: .
d_call: .
v_call: TRBV5-1
cdr3_nt: TGCGCCAGCAGCTCCTCGGGACATGGAGCCTATGGCTACACCTTC
cdr3_aa: CASSSSGHGAYGYTF

j_call: TRBJ2-7
clone_size: .
d_call: .
v_call: TRBV28
cdr3_nt: TGTGCCAGCAGTACAACTAGTGCCTACGGCGAGCAGTACTTC
cdr3_aa: CASSTTSAYGEQYF

j_call: TRBJ1-5
clone_size: .
d_call: TRBD1
v_call: TRBV28
cdr3_nt: TGTGCCACCGAGGGACAGGCCGGGAATCAGCCCCAGCATTTT
cdr3_aa: CATEGQAGNQPQHF

j_call: TRBJ1-1
clone_size: .
d_call: .
v_call: TRBV6-1
cdr3_nt: TGTGCCAGCAGTGCTCGAGGTGGGAGCACTGAAGCTTTCTTT
cdr3_aa: CASSARGGSTEAFF

j_call: TRBJ2-7
clone_size: once
d_call: .
v_call: TRBV25-1
cdr3_nt: TGTGCCAGCAGTGAACCGGGTCCAGTCCCCTACGAGCAGTACTTC
cdr3_aa: CASSEPGPVPYEQYF

j_call: TRBJ2-5
clone_size: few
d_call: .
v_call: TRBV28
cdr3_nt: TGTGCCAGCAGCCCCCACTGGACCCAGTACTTC
cdr3_aa: CASSPHWTQYF

j_call: TRBJ2-5
clone_size: .
d_call: .
v_call: TRBV7-2
cdr3_nt: TGTGCCAGCAGCTCCACGCCAGGGGCGCGGGAGACCCAGTACTTC
cdr3_aa: CASSSTPGARETQYF

j_call: TRBJ2-7
clone_size: once
d_call: TRBD1
v_call: TRBV30
cdr3_nt: TGTGCCTGGAGTGGAGCCGGACAGGCGAATAGAGGGTACGAGCAGTACTTC
cdr3_aa: CAWSGAGQANRGYEQYF

j_call: TRBJ2-1
clone_size: .
d_call: .
v_call: TRBV11-2
cdr3_nt: TGTGCCAGCAGCTCTAACGGGCCCGGGGATGAGCAGTTCTTC
cdr3_aa: CASSSNGPGDEQFF

j_call: TRBJ1-1
clone_size: .
d_call: .
v_call: TRBV29-1
cdr3_nt: TGCAGCGTAGACCCCCCCGGCAGGGTGAACACTGAAGCTTTCTTT
cdr3_aa: CSVDPPGRVNTEAFF

j_call: TRBJ2-1
clone_size: .
d_call: TRBD2
v_call: TRBV2
cdr3_nt: TGTGCCACCAGATCTAGCGGGAGCGATGAGCAGTTCTTC
cdr3_aa: CATRSSGSDEQFF

j_call: TRBJ2-3
clone_size: .
d_call: TRBD2
v_call: TRBV10-3
cdr3_nt: TGTGCCATCAGTTTAGCGGGGGAAGATACGCAGTATTTT
cdr3_aa: CAISLAGEDTQYF

j_call: TRBJ2-7
clone_size: .
d_call: .
v_call: TRBV19
cdr3_nt: TGTGCCAGTAGCGAGGGCGGGGGCGCCTACGAGCAGTACTTC
cdr3_aa: CASSEGGGAYEQYF

j_call: TRBJ1-4
clone_size: once
d_call: .
v_call: TRBV5-1
cdr3_nt: TGCGCCAGCAGCTTGGACCCGAGGGCCGAAAAACTGTTTTTT
cdr3_aa: CASSLDPRAEKLFF

j_call: TRBJ1-1
clone_size: .
d_call: .
v_call: TRBV5-1
cdr3_nt: TGCGCCAGCAGCTTGGTGGCAGGAGGGAGGAACACTGAAGCTTTCTTT
cdr3_aa: CASSLVAGGRNTEAFF

j_call: TRBJ1-1
clone_size: .
d_call: .
v_call: TRBV4-1
cdr3_nt: TGCGCCAGCAGCCAAGTAAACGTTCAGGGCACTGAAGCTTTCTTT
cdr3_aa: CASSQVNVQGTEAFF

j_call: TRBJ2-4
clone_size: .
d_call: .
v_call: TRBV19
cdr3_nt: TGTGCCAGTAGCCAGCAGACCCCAGGGTATGGCATTCAGTACTTC
cdr3_aa: CASSQQTPGYGIQYF

j_call: TRBJ2-1
clone_size: .
d_call: .
v_call: TRBV10-3
cdr3_nt: TGTGCCATCAATGACGCGGCCTCCTACAATGAGCAGTTCTTC
cdr3_aa: CAINDAASYNEQFF

j_call: TRBJ1-1
clone_size: .
d_call: TRBD1
v_call: TRBV27
cdr3_nt: TGTGCCAGCAGTTTCACCACAGGGGTCACTGAAGCTTTCTTT
cdr3_aa: CASSFTTGVTEAFF

j_call: TRBJ1-1
clone_size: .
d_call: TRBD1
v_call: TRBV19
cdr3_nt: TGTGCCAGTAGTAGGTTTGGCGGGACAGGGGCGAACACTGAAGCTTTCTTT
cdr3_aa: CASSRFGGTGANTEAFF

j_call: TRBJ1-6
clone_size: .
d_call: TRBD1
v_call: TRBV9
cdr3_nt: TGTGCCAGCAGCGTAGTAGCAGGGGGAAGCTCACCCCTCCACTTT
cdr3_aa: CASSVVAGGSSPLHF

j_call: TRBJ2-1
clone_size: .
d_call: .
v_call: TRBV7-4
cdr3_nt: TGTGCCAGCAGCTGGAGGGGTGAGCAGTTCTTC
cdr3_aa: CASSWRGEQFF

j_call: TRBJ2-7
clone_size: .
d_call: TRBD1
v_call: TRBV5-1
cdr3_nt: TGCGCCAGCAGCCGGGAACCCGGACAGGCGTACGAGCAGTACTTC
cdr3_aa: CASSREPGQAYEQYF

j_call: TRBJ2-3
clone_size: .
d_call: TRBD2
v_call: TRBV5-1
cdr3_nt: TGCGCCAGCAGCTTGGTGTTAGCGGGAACCGCAGATACGCAGTATTTT
cdr3_aa: CASSLVLAGTADTQYF

j_call: TRBJ2-4
clone_size: .
d_call: TRBD2
v_call: TRBV4-2
cdr3_nt: TGTGCCAGCAGCCAAGGACTAGCGGGGGCCAAAAACATTCAGTACTTC
cdr3_aa: CASSQGLAGAKNIQYF

j_call: TRBJ1-5
clone_size: .
d_call: TRBD1
v_call: TRBV7-8
cdr3_nt: TGTGCCAGCAGCCGAGGGGACAGGGGGTCCCAGCCCCAGCATTTT
cdr3_aa: CASSRGDRGSQPQHF

j_call: TRBJ2-6
clone_size: .
d_call: .
v_call: TRBV28
cdr3_nt: TGTGCCACCGCCGGGGGGATGGGGGCGCGGGCTGGGGCCAACGTCCTGACTTTC
cdr3_aa: CATAGGMGARAGANVLTF

j_call: TRBJ1-6
clone_size: .
d_call: TRBD1
v_call: TRBV2
cdr3_nt: TGTGCCAGCAGTTTCCGACAGGGGGAAACCGCGACGAATTCACCCCTCCACTTT
cdr3_aa: CASSFRQGETATNSPLHF

j_call: TRBJ1-2
clone_size: .
d_call: .
v_call: TRBV28
cdr3_nt: TGTGCCAGCAGTTTTCAGGGGCGGAACTATGGCTACACCTTC
cdr3_aa: CASSFQGRNYGYTF

j_call: TRBJ2-3
clone_size: once
d_call: TRBD2
v_call: TRBV5-4
cdr3_nt: TGTGCCAGCAGCCCTCGGACTAGTATAACAGATACGCAGTATTTT
cdr3_aa: CASSPRTSITDTQYF

j_call: TRBJ2-2
clone_size: .
d_call: TRBD2
v_call: TRBV4-2
cdr3_nt: TGTGCCAGCAGCCAAGTTGGTAGCGGGAGCGGTACCGGGGAGCTGTTTTTT
cdr3_aa: CASSQVGSGSGTGELFF